Given below is one TCR beta chain in context. Its antigen is unknown. Library preparation was by 5' RACE. The input for every TCR library was 3500 ng of total RNA. For each sample, cDNA was synthesized in eight separate reactions using SMARTScribe reverse transcriptase. During cDNA synthesis, unique molecular identifiers containing a 6-nucleotide sample barcode were introduced by template switching. Two nested PCRs of approximately 16 and 10 cycles amplified the TCRalpha and TCRbeta cDNA, and bead purification followed each PCR. Before amplification, the cDNA was treated with uracil DNA-glycosylase and purified using the QIAquick PCR purification kit. In the second PCR, Illumina TruSeq-compatible adapters and sample-specific barcodes were added. TapeStation and Qubit were used to check library quality and concentration, and 4.5 to 6 ng of each library was pooled. Sequencing of pooled libraries was carried out on an Illumina HiSeq2500 single-index Rapid Run using 2 x 100 bp reads and custom sequencing primers. On the authors' methods: MiGEC version 1.2.6 was used for UMI-based consensus assembly, which corrected PCR and sequencing errors. MiXCR version 2.1.1 was used to carry out V(D)J alignment, clonotype assembly and CDR3 extraction. To normalise gene usage, clonotype sharing and MAIT/NKT TCR abundance, the analysis used the top 1000, 10 000 and 20 000 clonotypes per sample. Diversity was computed as the inverse Simpson index with the vegan R package after downsampling to 27 000 UMIs. Paired Mann-Whitney U tests were applied to discordant twin pairs, and Benjamini-Hochberg correction was used for multiple testing. TCRdb reprocessed the raw reads; every CDR3 protein sequence is a single record, and DNA is not supplied. The V and J calls, along with clone size, are taken from TCRdb and not from the paper's own processing. This sample's table has entries for under 200,000 distinct CDR3 sequences. The ten largest clones represent roughly 2.4% of the sample.

From each donor, an approximately 2.3 ml peripheral blood sample was collected into PAXgene tubes and kept at -80 degrees C. Without any T cell sorting, total RNA was extracted from whole blood using the PAXgene blood miRNA kit on an automated QIAcube. Peripheral blood from monozygotic twin pairs, either concordant or discordant for inflammatory bowel disease, underwent deep TCRalpha and TCRbeta repertoire profiling that used unique molecular barcoding. Smoking habits were recorded for all twin pairs, with individuals classified as current, former or never smokers. The data were obtained in a study of monozygotic twins with inflammatory bowel disease (dated by TCRdb to the late 2010s). Study-level background: The complete study included some 28 monozygotic twin pairs: 19 IBD-discordant Danish pairs and nine German pairs, of which four were IBD-concordant and five were IBD-discordant. Within discordant pairs, disease-associated traits were sought mainly by comparing IBD patients with their genetically identical healthy co-twins. Each individual had, on average, about 151 000 unique TCRalpha sequences and 181 000 unique TCRbeta sequences available for analysis. General findings and caveats noted by the study authors: Differing immunosuppressive treatments among patients may have added background noise and inter-individual variability to the repertoires. The analysis was unable to tell different T cell subtypes apart. The results gave no support for a single strong signal or clonotype linked to IBD. Concordant and discordant twins showed no difference in repertoire similarity, possibly because of limited statistical power. Fewer clonotypes were shared with other individuals by IBD patients than by healthy twins, most markedly in patients showing signs of disease activity. A decrease in TCRbeta repertoire diversity, as measured by inverse Simpson index, was observed in IBD patients compared with their healthy co-twins.

The CDR3 numbers 12 residues from cysteine through phenylalanine. No coding sequence is recorded. Looking up the germline V gene yields CDR1 SGHTA and CDR2 FQGNSA. The receptor was isolated from a human donor with ulcerative colitis or Crohn's disease, or a healthy co-twin of an affected twin (not recorded which). Input material: blood. The rearranged chain carries TRBV7-2 and TRBJ2-1; TCRdb outputs TRBD1, but without DNA this stays unchecked. CDR3 loop: CASSLYRGDRFF. Outside the CDR3, residues come from the reference TRBV7-2 and TRBJ2-1 proteins, so the full variable domain is: GAGVSQSPSNKVTEKGKDVELRCDPISGHTALYWYRQSLGQGLEFLIYFQGNSAPDKSGLPSDRFSAERTGGSVSTLTIQRTQQEDSAVYLCASSLYRGDRFFGPGTRLTVL.